These 22 T cell receptor beta chains share one sample of origin, sequenced in a study of T-cell memory formation after mild COVID-19. TCRdb reprocessed the 5' RACE reads via MiXCR and lists one record per CDR3 protein. The sample includes approximately 250,000 distinct CDR3 sequences, 15% to 20% of them seen just once. Sequencing was done on a sample of PBMCs or a T cell subset sorted from them (not recorded which). The receptors originated from a man between 18 and 29 years old who had mild COVID-19 (a few samples of this study predate the infection). Cell type and time point are not known.

The rearrangement joins TRBV4-1 to TRBJ2-3; D is possibly TRBD1 or TRBD2 (5 bases each). CDR1 and CDR2 from the germline V gene are MGHRA and YSYEKL. Between the trimmed V and J ends, which lost 1 base and 5 bases, there was a span of 19 bases. This CDR3 is built from 17 residues. As DNA, the CDR3 is TGCGCCAGCAGCCAAGCGGGGCCACCAAGTCGTGGAGATACGCAGTATTTT. Translated, it gives CASSQAGPPSRGDTQYF.

V usage is TRBV5-8 and J usage is TRBJ2-3; 10 positions agree with TRBD2. From germline, CDR1 is SGHTS and CDR2 YDEGEE. This CDR3 has 16 amino acids. After removal of 3 bases from V and 0 bases from J, the junction contained 4 bases not matched to a gene. CDR3 sequence (DNA): TGTGCCAGCAGCTCTCTAGCGGGGGCGAGCACAGATACGCAGTATTTT. It specifies CASSSLAGASTDTQYF.

In this sample, this clonotype turned up once. V usage is TRBV4-1 and J usage is TRBJ1-4; D is ambiguous. CDR1 and CDR2 (germline): MGHRA, YSYEKL. V gave up 5 bases and J gave up 8 bases, with 15 bases separating them. CDR3 length: 14 amino acids. The CDR3 spells CASSYGTTGEKLFF. The DNA for the CDR3 is TGCGCCAGCAGCTATGGCACCACGGGCGAAAAACTGTTTTTT.

The V call is TRBV28, the J call TRBJ1-5; D not certain. This CDR3 is 19 amino acids long. Germline CDR1 reads MDHEN; CDR2 reads SYDVKM. The V gene lost 2 bases and the J gene lost 5 bases, with 25 bases spanning the gap. CDR3 DNA sequence: TGTGCCAGCAGTTTACTTAAGTTTGTAGGCAGTACGGTTCATCAGCCCCAGCATTTT. This codes for CASSLLKFVGSTVHQPQHF.

The chain has TRBV24-1 and TRBJ2-1, with TRBD1 matching over 7 bases. Germline lookup yields CDR1 KGHDR and CDR2 SFDVKD. Trimming took 1 base from V and 8 from J; bases not matched to a gene: 7. The CDR3 has 15 amino acids. CDR3 sequence: CATSDFRGRFDEQFF. CDR3 nucleotides: TGTGCCACCAGTGATTTTAGGGGGCGCTTTGATGAGCAGTTCTTC.

This clonotype was picked up many times. V gene TRBV7-9 combines with J gene TRBJ2-6, with unresolved D. Germline V lookup: CDR1 SEHNR, CDR2 FQNEAQ (reference sequence). Trimming shortened V by 1 base and J by 2 bases, and 18 bases separated the two germline ends. This CDR3 has 19 residues. The CDR3 DNA reads TGTGCCAGCAGCTTAGGATCGGTGACTCCACGCGCTGGGGCCAACGTCCTGACTTTC. This translates into CASSLGSVTPRAGANVLTF.

This chain joins TRBV7-2 and TRBJ2-3; D is undetermined. With 3 bases removed from V and 6 bases from J, the gap between germline ends came to 16 bases. CDR3 length equals 15 residues. Germline V gives CDR1 SGHTA, CDR2 FQGNSA. The CDR3 region is CASSLGPFGLDTQYF. CDR3 DNA: TGTGCCAGCAGCTTGGGCCCGTTCGGGTTGGATACGCAGTATTTT.

The V call is TRBV9, the J call TRBJ1-2, with D possibly TRBD1 on 5 matching bases. The germline V gene has CDR1 SGDLS and CDR2 YYNGEE. With 3 bases removed from V and 4 bases from J, the gap between germline ends came to 16 bases. This CDR3 comprises 15 residues. CDR3 residues: CASSETTGAPYGYTF. The DNA for the CDR3 is TGTGCCAGCAGCGAGACCACCGGGGCCCCCTATGGCTACACCTTC. The variable domain in full, with the rest retrieved from reference TRBV9 and TRBJ1-2, is DSGVTQTPKHLITATGQRVTLRCSPRSGDLSVYWYQQSLDQGLQFLIQYYNGEERAKGNILERFSAQQFPDLHSELNLSSLELGDSALYFCASSETTGAPYGYTFGSGTRLTVV.

The genes are TRBV7-3 and TRBJ2-7; 8 nucleotides line up with TRBD1. V shed 5 bases and J 0 bases; nucleotides not matched to a gene: 12. CDR1 SGHTA and CDR2 FQGTGA come from the germline V gene. The CDR3 is 17 residues long. The chain's CDR3 is CASSLLGRTGLSYEQYF. The CDR3 bases are TGTGCCAGCAGCCTCCTCGGAAGGACAGGGCTCTCCTACGAGCAGTACTTC. The full variable domain, with the rest looked up from reference TRBV7-3 and TRBJ2-7, is GAGVSQTPSNKVTEKGKYVELRCDPISGHTALYWYRQSLGQGPEFLIYFQGTGAADDSGLPNDRFFAVRPEGSVSTLKIQRTERGDSAVYLCASSLLGRTGLSYEQYFGPGTRLTVT.

The chain couples TRBV6-5 to TRBJ2-5; 11 bases fit TRBD1. V shed 5 bases, J shed 3 bases, and the junction held 8 bases outside the gene matches. CDR3 length equals 16 residues. The germline CDR1 and CDR2 sequences are MNHEY and SVGAGI. For the CDR3, the DNA is TGTGCCAGCAGTCTAACCGGGACAGGGGGAGAAGAGACCCAGTACTTC. Protein product: CASSLTGTGGEETQYF.

This clonotype was observed a handful of times. The genes are TRBV4-1 and TRBJ2-7; TRBD2 is a possible D gene (5 bases). The germline V gene has CDR1 MGHRA and CDR2 YSYEKL. This CDR3 is 13 amino acids long. V lost 3 bases to trimming and J lost 4 bases, with 10 bases between them. CDR3 sequence: CASSQVGGYEQYF. The CDR3 DNA sequence: TGCGCCAGCAGCCAGGTCGGCGGGTACGAGCAGTACTTC.

This clonotype showed up just a few times. The chain uses TRBV7-9 and TRBJ2-3, with D maybe TRBD2 (7 bases). The CDR3 contains 15 residues. Germline assignment: CDR1 SEHNR and CDR2 FQNEAQ (reference sequence). The V and J ends lost 8 bases and 2 bases respectively, with 17 bases between them. CDR3 nucleotide sequence: TGTGCCAGCGGGCCCTTGCGGGGGCCCACAGATACGCAGTATTTT. Translating it yields CASGPLRGPTDTQYF.

The J gene is TRBJ2-4, the V gene TRBV4-3; 8 bases are shared with TRBD2. The ends lost 0 bases at V and 8 bases at J; junction bases unmatched: 6. The CDR3 contains 15 residues. The germline V gene encodes CDR1 LGHNA and CDR2 YSLEER. CDR3 in amino acids: CASSQDPDGRDIQYF. The CDR3 DNA is TGCGCCAGCAGCCAAGACCCGGACGGGAGGGACATTCAGTACTTC.

This sequence joins TRBV14 and TRBJ1-5; D is uncertain. V was trimmed by 0 bases and J by 4 bases, leaving 4 bases between them. CDR1 is SGHDN and CDR2 is FVKESK in the germline V gene. CDR3 length: 13 residues. The CDR3 reads CASSQDSNQPQHF. CDR3 coding DNA: TGTGCCAGCAGCCAAGATTCAAATCAGCCCCAGCATTTT.

This chain uses TRBV7-9 with TRBJ1-4; D ambiguous. The CDR3 contains 15 residues. V gave up 8 bases and J gave up 4 bases, with 17 bases separating them. Germline assignment: CDR1 SEHNR and CDR2 FQNEAQ (reference sequence). CDR3: CASGPAGTGNEKLFF. The CDR3, as DNA: TGTGCCAGCGGCCCGGCCGGTACGGGTAATGAAAAACTGTTTTTT.

The sample holds many counts of this clonotype. At one end, the junction sequence differs from germline, possibly due to a read error. This chain links TRBV4-1 with TRBJ1-2; 11 nucleotides match TRBD1. The CDR3 consists of 15 residues. CDR1 and CDR2 from the germline V gene are MGHRA and YSYEKL. The CDR3 spells CASSQEGTGGYDYTF. CDR3 DNA: TGCGCCAGCAGCCAAGAGGGGACAGGGGGATATGACTACACCTTC.

The gene calls are TRBV7-8 and TRBJ1-1; tentatively, D is TRBD1 (6 bases). Trimming took off 4 bases at V and 1 base at J, with 13 bases between the two ends. The CDR3 has 15 residues. Germline-derived CDR1 and CDR2 are SGHVS and FQNEAQ. The CDR3 region has the DNA TGTGCCAGCAGCTCCCTACAGGGTCCGAACACTGAAGCTTTCTTT. This codes for CASSSLQGPNTEAFF.

In regard to this clonotype: At one end the junction does not follow the germline gene, possibly because of a read error. The chain links TRBV7-2 to TRBJ1-3; D is unclear. CDR1 and CDR2 (germline): SGHTA, FQGNSA. The CDR3 extends over 15 amino acids. CDR3 nucleotides: TGTGCCAGCAGCCCGGACGGGAACTCGGGAAGCACCATATATTTT. Translating it yields CASSPDGNSGSTIYF.

The V gene is TRBV7-2, the J gene TRBJ2-1, with 11 positions matching TRBD2. Germline loops: CDR1 SGHTA, CDR2 FQGNSA. The CDR3 has 13 residues. V lost 5 bases to trimming and J lost 13 bases; unmatched junction nucleotides: 7. Written as DNA, the CDR3 is TGTGCCAGCAGCGCGACTAGCGGGGCCCCCCAGTTCTTC. Residues: CASSATSGAPQFF.

There are many counts of this clonotype. DNA of the CDR3: TGTGCCAGCAGTTACGGTCTTCGAGATACGCAGTATTTT. Translating it yields CASSYGLRDTQYF. The gene calls are TRBV6-6 and TRBJ2-3; no clear D. Germline lookup yields CDR1 MNHNY and CDR2 SVGAGI (reference sequence). The CDR3 contains 13 residues. Trimming removed 2 bases from V and 5 bases from J, with 8 bases in between.

This clonotype has more than one count but fewer than ten. The V and J genes are TRBV5-1 and TRBJ2-7; D perhaps matches TRBD2 (5 bases). V was shortened by 1 base and J by 5 bases, with 16 bases between the two germline ends. Germline V CDR1 and CDR2: SGHRS, YFSETQ. CDR3 length: 15 residues. CDR3 in DNA: TGCGCCAGCAGCTTGACGGGGTTGGATGGCCACGAGCAGTACGTC. It translates to CASSLTGLDGHEQYV.

This sequence joins TRBV7-9 and TRBJ2-5; 7 nucleotides match TRBD2. V dropped 7 bases and J dropped 4; count of bases not matched to a gene: 15. Looked up from germline, CDR1 is SEHNR and CDR2 is FQNEAQ (reference sequence). The CDR3 loop spans 16 amino acids. The CDR3 here is CASTLNGGRNLETQYF. CDR3 DNA: TGTGCCAGCACCCTAAACGGGGGGAGAAATCTAGAGACCCAGTACTTC.